Listed below are T cell receptor beta chains from one sample, sequenced in a study of cytomegalovirus exposure and HLA in healthy donors. Profiling relied on immunoSEQ multiplex PCR, and the TCRdb table lists in-frame clones only, not all of them. Of 58,000 or so clones listed, over 60% were seen once; the top ten hold around a quarter. The source material was PBMCs. The receptors here all came from a man between 45 and 60 years old in good health and CMV-seropositive. Both conserved end residues are part of each CDR3. Each record gives: clone size, CDR3 length, D gene, V gene, J gene, CDR3 protein. A D gene is named only where the DNA matches it firmly. A clone size is listed for some rows: how often the clone was seen (once, few, many), or a class if it is expanded.

clone_size: .
cdr3_length: 15
d_call: .
v_call: TRBV7-2
j_call: TRBJ1-5
cdr3_aa: CASSKGAALDQPQHF

clone_size: few
cdr3_length: 16
d_call: TRBD2
v_call: TRBV10-3
j_call: TRBJ2-3
cdr3_aa: CAIRPVVAGGADTQYF

clone_size: few
cdr3_length: 18
d_call: TRBD2
v_call: TRBV2
j_call: TRBJ2-3
cdr3_aa: CASSEVSGSPGSQDTQYF

clone_size: once
cdr3_length: 16
d_call: TRBD1
v_call: TRBV15
j_call: TRBJ1-5
cdr3_aa: CATSTPGQVDNQPQHF

clone_size: .
cdr3_length: 15
d_call: .
v_call: TRBV6-5
j_call: TRBJ1-4
cdr3_aa: CASSYSGQWDEKLFF

clone_size: few
cdr3_length: 15
d_call: .
v_call: TRBV6-6
j_call: TRBJ2-7
cdr3_aa: CASSSSAAAALEQYF

clone_size: .
cdr3_length: 13
d_call: .
v_call: TRBV19
j_call: TRBJ2-3
cdr3_aa: CASSPRNTDTQYF

clone_size: .
cdr3_length: 16
d_call: .
v_call: TRBV5-1
j_call: TRBJ1-2
cdr3_aa: CASSLIGEAGSYGYTF

clone_size: .
cdr3_length: 15
d_call: TRBD2
v_call: TRBV7-9
j_call: TRBJ2-7
cdr3_aa: CASSFPTSGSDEQYF

clone_size: few
cdr3_length: 11
d_call: TRBD2
v_call: TRBV30
j_call: TRBJ2-1
cdr3_aa: CTLAGYNEQFF

clone_size: .
cdr3_length: 13
d_call: .
v_call: TRBV30
j_call: TRBJ1-1
cdr3_aa: CACSGQVGGEAFF

clone_size: .
cdr3_length: 17
d_call: .
v_call: TRBV4-1
j_call: TRBJ2-3
cdr3_aa: CASSLSGAGGLTDTQYF

clone_size: .
cdr3_length: 14
d_call: .
v_call: TRBV30
j_call: TRBJ1-6
cdr3_aa: CAWTIGTYNSPLHF

clone_size: .
cdr3_length: 13
d_call: TRBD1
v_call: TRBV19
j_call: TRBJ2-7
cdr3_aa: CASSGQGEYEQYF

clone_size: .
cdr3_length: 14
d_call: .
v_call: TRBV5-6
j_call: TRBJ1-4
cdr3_aa: CASSFKQGTEKLFF

clone_size: once
cdr3_length: 15
d_call: TRBD1
v_call: TRBV10-1
j_call: TRBJ2-3
cdr3_aa: CASRYRDRVADTQYF

clone_size: few
cdr3_length: 16
d_call: TRBD1
v_call: TRBV6-1
j_call: TRBJ2-2
cdr3_aa: CASSVRTGGSTGELFF

clone_size: .
cdr3_length: 15
d_call: .
v_call: TRBV4-1
j_call: TRBJ2-7
cdr3_aa: CASSQVPGHNYEQYF

clone_size: .
cdr3_length: 14
d_call: TRBD2
v_call: TRBV2
j_call: TRBJ2-1
cdr3_aa: CAIRGAGDYNEQFF

clone_size: few
cdr3_length: 16
d_call: TRBD1
v_call: TRBV19
j_call: TRBJ1-2
cdr3_aa: CASSTASGTENYGYTF

clone_size: .
cdr3_length: 15
d_call: TRBD2
v_call: TRBV2
j_call: TRBJ2-7
cdr3_aa: CASTLLAGDSYEQYF

clone_size: .
cdr3_length: 20
d_call: TRBD2
v_call: TRBV5-4
j_call: TRBJ2-7
cdr3_aa: CASSLAPPGLAGGTSYEQYF

clone_size: once
cdr3_length: 13
d_call: .
v_call: TRBV7-6
j_call: TRBJ2-5
cdr3_aa: CASSLGATETQYF

clone_size: .
cdr3_length: 14
d_call: TRBD2
v_call: TRBV5-4
j_call: TRBJ2-7
cdr3_aa: CASSLSGSTYEQYF

clone_size: .
cdr3_length: 16
d_call: .
v_call: TRBV5-4
j_call: TRBJ1-2
cdr3_aa: CASSLSRGLSNYGYTF